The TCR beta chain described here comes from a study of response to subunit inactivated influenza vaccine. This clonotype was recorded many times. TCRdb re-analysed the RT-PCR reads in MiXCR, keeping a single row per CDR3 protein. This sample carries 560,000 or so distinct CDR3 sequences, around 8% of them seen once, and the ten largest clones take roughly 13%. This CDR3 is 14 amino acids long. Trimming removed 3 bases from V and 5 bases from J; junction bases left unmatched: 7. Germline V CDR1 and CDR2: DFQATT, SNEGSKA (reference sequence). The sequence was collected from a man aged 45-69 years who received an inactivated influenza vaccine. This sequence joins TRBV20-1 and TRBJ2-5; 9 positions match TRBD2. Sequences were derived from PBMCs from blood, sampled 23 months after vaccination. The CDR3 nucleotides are TGCAGTGCTAGTCTTAGCGGGGGAGATGAGACCCAGTACTTC. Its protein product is CSASLSGGDETQYF.